The entry below gives a single T cell receptor (beta chain) sequence along with its context. Its antigen remains unidentified. One entry per CDR3 protein results from TCRdb running MiXCR on the RT-PCR reads. In the table there are more than 700,000 distinct CDR3 sequences, approximately 21% of which are singletons. This specimen belongs to a study of response to subunit inactivated influenza vaccine. The V gene's germline CDR1 is DFQATT and CDR2 SNEGSKA (reference sequence). The CDR3 has 15 residues. The trim removed 3 bases at V and 7 bases at J, leaving 12 bases unmatched. General study results and limits: Authors suggested few new T cells are recruited by each seasonal influenza vaccination.

The sample consisted of PBMCs from blood, taken more than 4 days after vaccination. The sequence came from a man between 45 and 60 years old who received an inactivated influenza vaccine. The J gene is TRBJ1-5, the V gene TRBV20-1; 7 nucleotides line up with TRBD1. CDR3 coding DNA: TGCAGTGCTAGTGAAAAACCGACAGGGCCCCAGCCCCAGCATTTT. Protein product: CSASEKPTGPQPQHF.